The entry below describes one T cell receptor beta chain. Antigen: not known. This entry comes from a study of T cell responses to AZD1222 COVID-19 vaccine. Study at large: The study pooled second doses at about 4 or about 12 weeks. Findings and limits, study-wide: Spike as a whole was targeted by vaccine-associated CD4 TCRs, dominant at 160-218 and 743-854.

Sequencing was performed with immunoSEQ multiplex PCR; in TCRdb, only in-frame clones are kept and a portion is missing. The sample records about 150,000 clones, 80% to 95% being singletons. Sequencing was performed on peripheral blood, taken on day 0 of AZD1222 vaccination. This TCR was sampled from an adult in good health.

The CDR3 DNA reads as TGTGCCAGTGGCCTAACAGGGACGGGGATAAGTGAAAAACTGTTTTTT. This codes for CASGLTGTGISEKLFF. The V gene is TRBV19, the J gene TRBJ1-4; TRBD1 is a possible D gene (6 bases). Trimming removed 8 bases at V and 7 bases at J, with 23 bases between. Germline CDR1 LNHDA, CDR2 SQIVND (reference sequence). CDR3 length equals 16 residues.